This TCR beta chain is drawn from a study of T-cell reconstitution after alpha-beta-depleted transplantation in children. This CDR3 has 14 residues. The germline gives CDR1 SEHNR, CDR2 FQNEAQ (reference sequence). Using unique molecular identifiers, the investigators prepared the TCRbeta library. TCRdb re-called the PCR reads with MiXCR, one entry per CDR3 protein. The sample contains 450,000 to 600,000 distinct CDR3 sequences, around 16% of which appear only once. The TCR originated in a human donor who donated a stem cell graft to a child with acute lymphoblastic leukemia. Material: PBMCs from the stem cell graft donor, obtained from the stem cell graft. J is TRBJ1-3 and V is TRBV7-9, with 8 nucleotides matching TRBD1. The CDR3 loop reads CGSGQATSGNTIYF. The DNA of the CDR3 is TGTGGCTCGGGACAGGCCACCTCTGGAAACACCATATATTTT.